A single T cell receptor beta chain is shown here with its context. This specimen comes from a study of blood T cell repertoires in COVID-19. About the research overall: Samples of COVID-19 (acute and convalescent) were obtained from the United States, Italy and Spain.

CDR3 size: 13 residues. The germline CDR1 and CDR2 sequences are SGHTA and FQGNSA. V gave up 5 bases and J gave up 5 bases, with 12 bases separating them. Membership in each cohort depended on participant-reported clinical history. The recovered donors of Cohort 3 showed two negative PCRs, clearance, or symptom resolution. The assay was immunoSEQ multiplex PCR, and TCRdb's table has in-frame clones only and misses some. Seen here are more than 300,000 clones, 70% to 90% observed once, and the top ten hold approximately 5.3%. The rearrangement joins TRBV7-2 to TRBJ1-1; D is possibly TRBD1 (6 bases). Sequenced: PBMCs or T cells enriched from blood (not recorded which). The clonotype originates from a woman under 40 who had recovered from COVID-19. The CDR3 DNA sequence: TGTGCCAGCAGCAACAGGGTTGGGACTGAAGCTTTCTTT. Encoded protein: CASSNRVGTEAFF. Filled out from reference TRBV7-2 and TRBJ1-1, the complete variable domain reads GAGVSQSPSNKVTEKGKDVELRCDPISGHTALYWYRQSLGQGLEFLIYFQGNSAPDKSGLPSDRFSAERTGGSVSTLTIQRTQQEDSAVYLCASSNRVGTEAFFGQGTRLTVV.